A single sample is the source of the 10 T cell receptor beta chains below, sequenced in a study of blood T cell repertoires in COVID-19. The data were produced by immunoSEQ multiplex PCR, yet TCRdb's version contains in-frame clones alone and is incomplete. The sample records fewer than 450,000 clones, 85% to 90% being singletons. The sequencing sample was made of PBMCs or T cells enriched from blood (not recorded which). These receptors all come from a woman aged 18-29 years who had recovered from COVID-19.

This chain connects TRBV30 to TRBJ1-6; 8 bases are a match to TRBD1. J lost 8 bases, V lost 4 bases, and 7 bases had no gene match. CDR1 and CDR2 from the germline V gene are GTSNPN and SVGIG (reference sequence). The CDR3 loop spans 14 amino acids. The CDR3 spells CAWISTGGHSPLHF. The CDR3, as DNA: TGTGCCTGGATCAGCACAGGGGGACATTCACCCCTCCACTTT.

The rearrangement links TRBV10-3 to TRBJ1-2; D may be TRBD1 (6 bases). The V end lost 3 bases, the J end lost 5 bases, and 16 bases lay between the germline ends. The CDR3 is made up of 15 amino acids. Per germline, CDR1 ENHRY and CDR2 SYGVKD. This CDR3 reads CAISDGTGHYYGYTF. The CDR3 bases are TGTGCCATCAGTGATGGAACAGGGCATTATTATGGCTACACCTTC.

This rearrangement joins TRBV27 to TRBJ2-7; D might be TRBD1 (5 bases). CDR3 length: 11 amino acids. Trimming removed 6 bases from V and 9 bases from J, with 12 bases in between. Germline CDR1 is MNHEY and CDR2 is SMNVEV (reference sequence). CDR3 in amino acids: CASRGPLGQYF. The CDR3 nucleotides read TGTGCCAGCAGGGGGCCTTTGGGGCAGTACTTC.

The V and J genes are TRBV18 and TRBJ1-4, with a weak D call TRBD1 (5 bases). Per the germline V gene, CDR1 is KGHSH and CDR2 is LQKENI. V lost 3 bases, J lost 7 bases, and 12 bases lay in between. The CDR3 is 14 residues long. The CDR3 loop reads CASSPGLEGEKLFF. The CDR3 DNA is TGTGCCAGCTCACCGGGACTCGAGGGTGAAAAACTGTTTTTT.

The chain carries TRBV18 and TRBJ1-4, with TRBD1 matching over 8 bases. The CDR3 is 17 amino acids. The V gene end was trimmed by 3 bases and the J gene end by 4 bases; junction bases not matched to a gene: 10. Looked up from germline, CDR1 is KGHSH and CDR2 is LQKENI. CDR3 nucleotides: TGTGCCAGCTCACCGGACAGGGAGAAATACTATAATGAAAAACTGTTTTTT. This sequence encodes CASSPDREKYYNEKLFF.

This clone was seen once. The V and J genes are TRBV27 and TRBJ1-5; 9 bases line up with TRBD1. This CDR3 is built from 16 residues. Germline CDR1 reads MNHEY; CDR2 reads SMNVEV (reference sequence). V lost 2 bases and J lost 4; bases outside the gene matches: 6. The CDR3 loop reads CASSLSGTGHNQPQHF. CDR3 nucleotides: TGTGCCAGCAGTTTAAGTGGGACAGGGCATAATCAGCCCCAGCATTTT.

The chain uses TRBV19 and TRBJ1-5, with 8 bases lining up with TRBD1. CDR3 size: 18 residues. Germline V gives CDR1 LNHDA, CDR2 SQIVND (reference sequence). The J segment lost 2 bases and the V segment lost 1 base, leaving 10 bases of the junction unmatched. CDR3 DNA sequence: TGTGCCAGTAGTATAGCTGGACAGGGAATACTTGGCAATCAGCCCCAGCATTTT. Encoded protein: CASSIAGQGILGNQPQHF.

The rearrangement uses TRBV7-2 and TRBJ1-1, with 12 bases aligning to TRBD1. CDR1 and CDR2 from the germline V gene are SGHTA and FQGNSA. The ends lost 8 bases at V and 5 bases at J; junction bases unmatched: 6. The CDR3 is made up of 14 amino acids. In nucleotides, the CDR3 is TGTGCCAGCGTTCCGGGACAGGGGGCGACTGAAGCTTTCTTT. The encoded protein is CASVPGQGATEAFF.

The rearrangement joins TRBV28 to TRBJ1-5; possibly TRBD1 for D (6 bases). Germline values: CDR1 MDHEN, CDR2 SYDVKM. CDR3 length equals 15 residues. The V end lost 5 bases, the J end lost 0 bases, and 11 bases lay between the germline ends. CDR3 bases: TGTGCCAGCAGTAGTGGACAGTATAGCAATCAGCCCCAGCATTTT. Amino acid sequence: CASSSGQYSNQPQHF.

This clone came up a few times. The CDR3 loop is CSVGTGGKAGYTF. The CDR3 region has the DNA TGCAGCGTGGGGACAGGGGGTAAAGCTGGCTACACCTTC. This sequence joins TRBV29-1 and TRBJ1-2; TRBD1 aligns across 11 bases. CDR1 is SQVTM, CDR2 ANQGSEA, per germline. The CDR3 length is 13 residues. Trimming removed 6 bases from V and 7 bases from J; junction bases left unmatched: 7.